Each of the 25 T cell receptor beta chains below was sequenced from the same sample in a study of control samples from healthy donors and cancer patients. Some clones are missing from TCRdb's copy, which holds only in-frame ones; the method was immunoSEQ multiplex PCR. The repertoire includes around 160,000 clones, over 85% of them detected once, and around 5.4% sits in the top ten. Sequenced material: blood. These receptor sequences come from a man younger than 35 in good health.

V and J are TRBV7-2 and TRBJ1-5, with TRBD1 matching over 7 bases. The V gene's germline CDR1 is SGHTA and CDR2 FQGNSA. The CDR3 has 17 amino acids. After removal of 5 bases from V and 0 bases from J, the junction contained 10 bases not matched to a gene. The CDR3 spells CASSRDSLTFSNQPQHF. The CDR3 region has the DNA TGTGCCAGCAGCCGGGACAGTTTAACTTTTAGCAATCAGCCCCAGCATTTT.

This clone has just a few counts. The chain couples TRBV4-1 to TRBJ1-5, with D hard to call. The CDR3 covers 15 residues. The germline CDR1 and CDR2 sequences are MGHRA and YSYEKL. V was clipped by 2 bases and J by 11 bases, with 19 bases between them. The CDR3 DNA sequence: TGCGCCAGCAGCCAATCTGACGGATCCCCACAGTCCCAGCATTTT. This sequence encodes CASSQSDGSPQSQHF.

This chain joins TRBV30 and TRBJ1-1; D uncertain. The V gene's germline CDR1 is GTSNPN and CDR2 SVGIG (reference sequence). Between the trimmed V and J ends, which lost 4 bases and 3 bases, there was a span of 12 bases. This CDR3 has 13 residues. The CDR3 sequence is CAWTPSRDTEAFF. The CDR3 DNA reads TGTGCCTGGACCCCCAGTCGGGACACTGAAGCTTTCTTT.

The sample holds one count of this clone. The chain combines TRBV7-3 with TRBJ2-7; D call uncertain. CDR3 size: 15 residues. V was clipped by 5 bases and J by 1 base, with 15 bases between them. Germline assignment: CDR1 SGHTA and CDR2 FQGTGA. The DNA of the CDR3 is TGTGCCAGCAGCCCACTCGGGCTAGTATCCTACGAGCAGTACTTC. It encodes CASSPLGLVSYEQYF.

This chain connects TRBV6-2 or TRBV6-3 to TRBJ1-5; D may be TRBD1 (6 bases). In germline, CDR1 is MNHEY, CDR2 SVGEGT. V was shortened by 3 bases and J by 2 bases, with 17 bases between the two germline ends. The CDR3 extends over 17 amino acids. Here the CDR3 DNA reads TGTGCCAGCAGTTATTCCCGCAGGGGATCCGGCAATCAGCCCCAGCATTTT. Translated, it gives CASSYSRRGSGNQPQHF.

In this sample, this clone turned up once. The chain has TRBV6-2 or TRBV6-3 and TRBJ2-7; TRBD1 might be the D (6 bases). V lost 6 bases and J 0 bases, leaving 12 bases between the germline ends. CDR1 MNHEY and CDR2 SVGEGT come from the germline V gene. This CDR3 spans 14 amino acids. CDR3 bases: TGTGCCAGCAGCCCCGACAGGAGCTCCTACGAGCAGTACTTC. As protein: CASSPDRSSYEQYF.

This chain connects TRBV11-2 to TRBJ2-3, with 12 bases matching TRBD2. The germline gives CDR1 SGHAT, CDR2 FQNNGV. After removal of 3 bases from V and 3 bases from J, the junction contained 13 bases not matched to a gene. This CDR3 has 19 amino acids. CDR3 coding DNA: TGTGCCAGCAGCTTCAAGACTAGCGGGGGTGTCGTGGGAACAGATACGCAGTATTTT. It is translated as CASSFKTSGGVVGTDTQYF.

This chain joins TRBV5-8 and TRBJ1-1; no clear D gene. V was trimmed by 2 bases and J by 1 base, leaving 6 bases between them. The CDR3 sequence is 13 residues long. Germline V gives CDR1 SGHTS, CDR2 YDEGEE. The CDR3 coding sequence is TGTGCCAGCAGCTTCCGTGGGAACACTGAAGCTTTCTTT. Its translation: CASSFRGNTEAFF.

CDR3 coding DNA: TGTGCCACTTCCGGGACAGGGGGTTACAATGAGCAGTTCTTC. It is translated as CATSGTGGYNEQFF. The chain uses TRBV10-3 and TRBJ2-1; 11 nucleotides agree with TRBD1. The J segment lost 4 bases and the V segment lost 10 bases, leaving 6 bases of the junction unmatched. The germline V gene encodes CDR1 ENHRY and CDR2 SYGVKD. The CDR3 has 14 amino acids.

The genes are TRBV7-2 and TRBJ1-3; perhaps TRBD1 as D (6 bases). CDR3 length: 15 amino acids. Trimming stripped 2 bases from V and 3 bases from J, with 11 bases between. Germline V CDR1 and CDR2: SGHTA, FQGNSA. The CDR3 bases are TGTGCCAGCAGCTTAAGCAGGGGATTTGGAAACACCATATATTTT. Its translation: CASSLSRGFGNTIYF.

This clone was seen only a few times. This chain links TRBV7-9 with TRBJ2-7; D is tentatively TRBD1 or TRBD2 (7 bases each). The CDR3 spans 15 residues. From germline, CDR1 is SEHNR and CDR2 FQNEAQ (reference sequence). V was shortened by 4 bases and J by 5 bases, with 18 bases between the two germline ends. The CDR3 sequence is CASSSNRGGLDEQYF. The CDR3, as DNA: TGTGCCAGCAGCTCTAACAGGGGAGGGTTGGACGAGCAGTACTTC.

The chain recombines TRBV10-1 with TRBJ1-3, with D possibly matching TRBD1 (5 bases). The CDR3 contains 16 residues. Trimming stripped 6 bases from V and 0 bases from J, with 15 bases between. CDR1 WNHNN and CDR2 SYGVQD come from the germline V gene (reference sequence). The CDR3 sequence: CASSPDTLSSGNTIYF. CDR3 DNA: TGCGCCAGCAGCCCGGACACCTTAAGCTCTGGAAACACCATATATTTT.

The J gene is TRBJ1-5, the V gene TRBV2; 7 positions agree with TRBD1. Germline trimming cut 6 bases from V and 11 bases from J; bases unmatched to any gene: 16. This CDR3 spans 15 amino acids. Germline-derived CDR1 and CDR2 are SNHLY and FYNNEI. The CDR3 is CASSGGGGMDLAQHF. CDR3 sequence (DNA): TGTGCCAGCAGCGGAGGGGGCGGAATGGATCTAGCCCAGCATTTT. The whole variable domain, filled in from reference TRBV2 and TRBJ1-5, reads EPEVTQTPSHQVTQMGQEVILRCVPISNHLYFYWYRQILGQKVEFLVSFYNNEISEKSEIFDDQFSVERPDGSNFTLKIRSTKLEDSAMYFCASSGGGGMDLAQHFGDGTRLSIL.

This clone was found once. V gene TRBV24-1 combines with J gene TRBJ2-3; 7 bases match TRBD2. Germline V gene lookup returns CDR1 KGHDR and CDR2 SFDVKD. The CDR3 runs 15 residues. With V trimmed by 1 base and J by 3 bases, 3 bases remained unmatched. The CDR3 is CATSDFSSGTDTQYF. The DNA of the CDR3 is TGTGCCACCAGTGATTTTTCTAGCGGAACAGATACGCAGTATTTT.

The genes are TRBV9 and TRBJ2-7; D may be TRBD1 (7 bases). CDR3 length: 15 amino acids. The V end was cut by 4 bases, the J end by 2 bases, with 16 bases between. Germline V gene sequence: CDR1 SGDLS, CDR2 YYNGEE. CDR3 DNA: TGTGCCAGCAGCACCGGCGGGACAGACACCTACGAGCAGTACTTC. This gives the protein CASSTGGTDTYEQYF.

The genes are TRBV3-1 (or the pseudogene TRBV3-2) and TRBJ2-1; no definite D call. This CDR3 comprises 12 residues. The V and J ends lost 4 bases and 9 bases respectively, with 10 bases between them. Germline lookup yields CDR1 LGHDT and CDR2 YNNKEL (reference sequence). For the CDR3, the DNA is TGTGCCAGCAGCCCCCACCCCCCTGAGCAGTTCTTC. Its translation: CASSPHPPEQFF.

The chain employs TRBV2 and TRBJ2-3; 8 bases match TRBD1. Germline-derived CDR1 and CDR2 are SNHLY and FYNNEI. The length of the CDR3 is 15 residues. J was trimmed by 6 bases and V by 8 bases; bases with no gene match: 13. The CDR3 DNA sequence: TGTGCCAGCGGGGCCCAGCAGGGGGCGTACGATACGCAGTATTTT. As protein: CASGAQQGAYDTQYF.

This chain uses TRBV6-5 with TRBJ1-3; D gene uncertain. Trimming pared 7 bases from V and 0 bases from J, leaving 10 bases between. Germline CDR1 reads MNHEY; CDR2 reads SVGAGI. The CDR3 totals 14 residues. CDR3 bases: TGTGCCAGCAAGTTCAGCCTCTCTGGAAACACCATATATTTT. Translating it yields CASKFSLSGNTIYF.

The genes are TRBV24-1 and TRBJ2-1, with D perhaps matching TRBD1 (6 bases). Germline CDR1 and CDR2: KGHDR and SFDVKD. V gave up 4 bases and J gave up 6 bases, with 12 bases separating them. The CDR3 covers 14 residues. The CDR3, as DNA: TGTGCCACCAGTGACTCCATGACAGGCAATGAGCAGTTCTTC. Translating gives CATSDSMTGNEQFF.

The gene calls are TRBV11-1 and TRBJ2-1; tentatively, D is TRBD2 (5 bases). CDR3 length equals 15 residues. Germline-derived CDR1 and CDR2 are SGHAT and FQDESV (reference sequence). Trimming left V 6 bases short and J 2 bases short, with 14 bases between. The chain's CDR3 is CASSQDSEAYNEQFF. For the CDR3, the DNA is TGTGCCAGCAGTCAGGACTCAGAGGCCTACAATGAGCAGTTCTTC.

V is TRBV28 and J is TRBJ1-5; TRBD1 aligns across 7 bases. The CDR3 totals 15 residues. Germline loops: CDR1 MDHEN, CDR2 SYDVKM. V trimming: 9 bases; J trimming: 9 bases; junction bases outside the gene matches: 17. CDR3 nucleotides: TGTGCCAGTCTCACGGGGGGGACAGCCGTGATGCCCCAGCATTTT. This encodes CASLTGGTAVMPQHF.

This clone was recorded only once. The genes are TRBV29-1 and TRBJ1-2; possibly TRBD1 for D (5 bases). Germline-derived CDR1 and CDR2 are SQVTM and ANQGSEA. This CDR3 spans 15 amino acids. The germline V and J ends were trimmed by 1 base and 6 bases, with 18 bases remaining between them. The CDR3 DNA is TGCAGCGTTGAAGGATTAATATGGGGGTCTGATGGCTACACCTTC. Translated: CSVEGLIWGSDGYTF.

The V gene is TRBV3-1 (or the pseudogene TRBV3-2), the J gene TRBJ1-2; D not certain. From germline, CDR1 is LGHDT and CDR2 YNNKEL (reference sequence). There are 15 residues in the CDR3. V lost 1 base and J lost 0, with 9 bases in between. In nucleotides, the CDR3 is TGTGCCAGCAGCCAAGCTGTCCTAGCTAACTATGGCTACACCTTC. It translates to CASSQAVLANYGYTF.

The rearrangement links TRBV5-4 to TRBJ1-6; D not resolved. The CDR3 runs to 12 residues. CDR1 SGHNT and CDR2 YYREEE come from the germline V gene (reference sequence). Trimming removed 0 bases at V and 12 bases at J, with 7 bases between. In DNA, the CDR3 is TGTGCCAGCAGCTTGGATATTCAACCCCTCCACTTT. Encoded protein: CASSLDIQPLHF.

In its sample, this clone was seen once. The rearrangement links TRBV7-9 to TRBJ2-7; the match to TRBD1 covers 8 bases. CDR1 and CDR2 from the germline V gene are SEHNR and FQNEAQ (reference sequence). The CDR3 is 15 residues long. Trimming took 4 bases from V and 3 from J; bases not matched to a gene: 8. This chain's CDR3 is CASSSAGTGIYEQYF. The DNA of the CDR3 is TGTGCCAGCAGCTCCGCCGGGACAGGCATCTACGAGCAGTACTTC. Drawing the rest from reference TRBV7-9 and TRBJ2-7, the complete variable domain is DTGVSQNPRHKITKRGQNVTFRCDPISEHNRLYWYRQTLGQGPEFLTYFQNEAQLEKSRLLSDRFSAERPKGSFSTLEIQRTEQGDSAMYLCASSSAGTGIYEQYFGPGTRLTVT.